The 3 T cell receptor beta chains listed next were all sequenced from one sample in a study of T-cell reconstitution after alpha-beta-depleted transplantation in children. Unique molecular identifiers were used to barcode this TCRbeta library. TCRdb fed the PCR reads into MiXCR, producing one record per CDR3 protein. The sample consists of around 120,000 distinct CDR3 sequences, about 23% of them appearing once. Sequenced here: PBMCs, mostly from graft donor cells, sampled 180 days after TCRalphabeta/CD19-depleted stem cell transplant. All receptors come from a male patient aged 2 to 10 who had a stem cell transplant for chronic granulomatous disease, so the T cells may come from the graft donor.

This clonotype was detected many times. CDR3 in amino acids: CASSVDLSTEQYF. For the CDR3, the DNA is TGTGCCAGCAGCGTAGACCTATCCACCGAGCAGTACTTC. V is TRBV9 and J is TRBJ2-7; D gene uncertain. The germline V gene has CDR1 SGDLS and CDR2 YYNGEE. Trimming removed 0 bases at V and 6 bases at J, with 10 bases between. The CDR3 runs 13 residues.

V usage is TRBV6-4 and J usage is TRBJ2-1; 11 bases line up with TRBD2. Germline assignment: CDR1 MRHNA and CDR2 SNTAGT. J lost 4 bases, V lost 9 bases, and 8 bases had no gene match. CDR3 length: 15 residues. DNA for the CDR3: TGTGCCAGGCCCCGAACTAGCGGGGGATACAATGAGCAGTTCTTC. Translation gives CARPRTSGGYNEQFF.

This clonotype was counted between two and nine times. The gene calls are TRBV4-3 and TRBJ2-1; 7 bases line up with TRBD2. CDR3 length: 15 residues. With 3 bases clipped from V and 7 bases from J, the junction kept 9 bases outside the gene matches. CDR1 is LGHNA, CDR2 YSLEER, per germline. Here the CDR3 reads CASSQGTTAFNEQFF. Here the CDR3 DNA reads TGCGCCAGCAGCCAGGGGACTACGGCGTTTAATGAGCAGTTCTTC.